These T cell receptor beta chains were read from a single sample in a study of early stage breast cancer tumors. Using immunoSEQ multiplex PCR, the repertoire was profiled, and TCRdb retains in-frame clones only, with some absent. Among about 6,500 clones listed, around two thirds were seen once. The sequenced material came from normal breast tissue next to the tumor. Every receptor here comes from a person aged 45-60 years with breast cancer. The CDR3 runs from the conserved cysteine through the conserved F or W. D genes are given only for firm matches. Expanded clones get a size class; other rows say once, few or many, or leave the size out.

TRBD2	TRBJ2-1	16	few	TRBV9	CASSVAAGGLINEQFF	TGTGCCAGCAGCGTAGCCGCGGGAGGACTAATCAATGAGCAGTTCTTC
NA	TRBJ2-7	17	NA	TRBV19	CASSIGRGTPSSYEQYF	TGTGCCAGTAGTATAGGGAGAGGGACCCCGAGCTCCTACGAGCAGTACTTC
NA	TRBJ2-1	14	NA	TRBV29-1	CSVVQADSYNEQFF	TGCAGCGTTGTTCAAGCGGACTCCTACAATGAGCAGTTCTTC
TRBD1	TRBJ1-4	15	NA	TRBV18	CASSRQGPTNEKLFF	TGTGCCAGCTCGCGACAGGGGCCCACTAATGAAAAACTGTTTTTT
NA	TRBJ2-2	18	NA	TRBV11-1	CASSLIVSGARATGELFF	TGTGCCAGCAGCTTAATTGTCTCGGGGGCGCGGGCCACCGGGGAGCTGTTTTTT
NA	TRBJ1-1	13	NA	TRBV10-3	CASRPADNTEAFF	TGTGCCTCCAGGCCGGCCGATAACACTGAAGCTTTCTTT
TRBD1	TRBJ1-4	15	NA	TRBV7-9	CASSFGDRGGEKLFF	TGTGCCAGCAGCTTTGGGGACAGGGGAGGGGAAAAACTGTTTTTT
NA	TRBJ1-1	13	few	TRBV5-1	CASSADRNTEAFF	TGCGCCAGCAGCGCCGACAGGAACACTGAAGCTTTCTTT
NA	TRBJ2-1	14	NA	TRBV4-2	CASSPSWGSHEQFF	TGTGCCAGCAGCCCGTCATGGGGTTCCCATGAGCAGTTCTTC
TRBD1	TRBJ1-2	13	NA	TRBV4-2	CASSQSSGGGYTF	TGTGCCAGCAGCCAATCGTCAGGGGGTGGCTACACCTTC
TRBD1	TRBJ2-3	17	NA	TRBV25-1	CASSENFGTGGTDTQYF	TGTGCCAGCAGTGAAAATTTCGGGACAGGTGGCACAGATACGCAGTATTTT
NA	TRBJ1-1	13	NA	TRBV7-6	CASSLNPGTEAFF	TGTGCCAGCAGCTTAAACCCAGGCACTGAAGCTTTCTTT
TRBD1	TRBJ1-2	15	NA	TRBV7-9	CASSHSGTGNYGYTF	TGTGCCAGCAGCCACTCCGGGACAGGGAACTATGGCTACACCTTC
NA	TRBJ1-1	11	NA	TRBV29-1	CSVGTDTEAFF	TGCAGCGTTGGTACCGACACTGAAGCTTTCTTT
TRBD1	TRBJ1-3	16	NA	TRBV7-2	CASSPRDRFGENTIYF	TGTGCCAGCAGCCCACGGGACAGGTTCGGAGAAAACACCATATATTTT
NA	TRBJ1-1	14	NA	TRBV2	CASGPGPTSTEAFF	TGTGCCAGCGGCCCGGGGCCGACGAGCACTGAAGCTTTCTTT
NA	TRBJ1-4	16	few	TRBV7-8	CASSLNSLRANEKLFF	TGTGCCAGCAGCTTAAATTCCCTCAGGGCTAATGAAAAACTGTTTTTT
NA	TRBJ1-5	16	NA	TRBV19	CASSQTGTFGLSPQHF	TGTGCCAGTAGTCAAACCGGGACATTCGGTCTCAGCCCCCAGCATTTT
TRBD1	TRBJ2-1	15	NA	TRBV7-9	CASSRMGQGVLGQFF	TGTGCCAGCAGCCGAATGGGACAGGGGGTTCTCGGGCAGTTCTTC
TRBD1	TRBJ1-5	14	NA	TRBV2	CASSFGQGGQPQHF	TGTGCCAGCAGTTTTGGACAGGGAGGTCAGCCCCAGCATTTT
TRBD2	TRBJ2-7	16	NA	TRBV11-3	CASSRTSGRSYYEQYF	TGTGCCAGCAGCCGGACTAGCGGGAGGAGTTATTACGAGCAGTACTTC
TRBD1	TRBJ1-5	15	few	TRBV5-4	CASSLDRDSNQPQHF	TGTGCCAGCAGCTTAGACAGGGATAGCAATCAGCCCCAGCATTTT
NA	TRBJ2-1	12	NA	TRBV5-6	CASRRTVSEQFF	TGTGCCAGCAGGCGGACAGTCAGTGAGCAGTTCTTC
NA	TRBJ1-1	17	NA	TRBV7-9	CASSLGGGGKGITEAFF	TGTGCCAGCAGCTTAGGAGGTGGGGGGAAGGGTATCACTGAAGCTTTCTTT
NA	TRBJ2-7	16	NA	TRBV19	CASSIDLTGSYGEQYF	TGTGCCAGTAGTATAGATCTAACCGGGAGCTACGGGGAGCAGTACTTC
NA	TRBJ2-2	15	NA	TRBV9	CASSVGSVGTGELFF	TGTGCCAGCAGCGTAGGCAGCGTGGGCACCGGGGAGCTGTTTTTT
TRBD2	TRBJ2-3	16	NA	TRBV19	CASSLGLAGGGDTQYF	TGTGCCAGTAGTCTCGGACTAGCGGGAGGAGGAGATACGCAGTATTTT
TRBD1	TRBJ2-1	15	once	TRBV7-9	CASSKDRAVGNEQFF	TGTGCCAGCAGCAAGGACAGGGCTGTGGGCAATGAGCAGTTCTTC
TRBD2	TRBJ2-3	14	NA	TRBV4-2	CASSGGGTSDTQYF	TGTGCCAGCAGCGGGGGGGGGACTTCAGATACGCAGTATTTT
NA	TRBJ2-2	16	NA	TRBV18	CASSPPSGVDTGELFF	TGTGCCAGCTCACCACCGTCCGGAGTGGACACCGGGGAGCTGTTTTTT
NA	TRBJ1-4	15	NA	TRBV19	CASRMRGLANEKLFF	TGTGCCAGTAGGATGAGGGGGTTGGCTAATGAAAAACTGTTTTTT
NA	TRBJ1-2	11	few	TRBV20-1	CSATGEGGYTF	TGCAGTGCTACCGGGGAGGGTGGCTACACCTTC
NA	TRBJ1-1	12	few	TRBV10-3	CAISADRSEAFF	TGTGCCATCAGTGCCGACAGGTCTGAAGCTTTCTTT
NA	TRBJ2-7	14	once	TRBV7-2	CASSFRSNRYEQYF	TGTGCCAGCAGCTTCCGATCAAATCGGTACGAGCAGTACTTC
NA	TRBJ1-2	13	NA	TRBV7-8	CASSLLAGEGYTF	TGTGCCAGCAGCTTATTGGCAGGGGAAGGCTACACCTTC
NA	TRBJ1-2	13	few	TRBV7-2	CASSPDGNYGYTF	TGTGCCAGCAGCCCGGACGGGAACTATGGCTACACCTTC
TRBD1	TRBJ1-2	14	few	TRBV2	CASIRTGVGYGYTF	TGTGCCAGCATCCGGACAGGGGTAGGCTATGGCTACACCTTC
TRBD2	TRBJ2-2	15	NA	TRBV6-1	CASSGGRAGTGELFF	TGTGCCAGCAGTGGCGGGAGGGCCGGGACCGGGGAGCTGTTTTTT
TRBD2	TRBJ2-2	14	NA	TRBV5-1	CASMPGGNTGELFF	TGCGCCAGCATGCCGGGAGGTAACACCGGGGAGCTGTTTTTT
NA	TRBJ2-3	17	NA	TRBV11-1	CASSLGLEGGVTDTQYF	TGTGCCAGCAGCTTAGGGCTAGAGGGCGGCGTGACAGATACGCAGTATTTT
TRBD2	TRBJ2-7	15	NA	TRBV6-5	CASSYSTSGSYEQYF	TGTGCCAGCAGTTACTCGACTAGCGGCTCCTACGAGCAGTACTTC
NA	TRBJ2-2	13	few	TRBV7-7	CASSLDSVGELFF	TGTGCTAGCAGCCTCGACAGTGTCGGGGAGCTGTTTTTT